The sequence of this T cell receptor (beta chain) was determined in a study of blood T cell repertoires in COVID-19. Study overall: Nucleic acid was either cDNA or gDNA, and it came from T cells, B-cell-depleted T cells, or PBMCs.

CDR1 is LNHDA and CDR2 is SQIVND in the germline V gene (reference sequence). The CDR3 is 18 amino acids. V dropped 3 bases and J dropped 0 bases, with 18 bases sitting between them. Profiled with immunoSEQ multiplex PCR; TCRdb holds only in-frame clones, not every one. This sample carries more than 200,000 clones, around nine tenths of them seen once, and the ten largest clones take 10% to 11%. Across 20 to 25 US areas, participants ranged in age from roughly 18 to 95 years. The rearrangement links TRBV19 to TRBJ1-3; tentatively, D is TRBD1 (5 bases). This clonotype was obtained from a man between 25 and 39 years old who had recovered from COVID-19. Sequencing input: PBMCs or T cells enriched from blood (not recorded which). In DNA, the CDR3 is TGTGCCAGTAGTATCGGGGGACCGACTGGAAACTCTGGAAACACCATATATTTT. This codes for CASSIGGPTGNSGNTIYF.